This T cell receptor beta chain was obtained from a study of T cell responses to AZD1222 COVID-19 vaccine. This clone was recorded once. The target antigen is unknown. Study-wide findings and caveats: Vaccine-related CD4 TCRs covered spike, predominating at 160-218 and 743-854. Clonal diversity may have been underestimated in mostly white British donors.

Sequenced by immunoSEQ multiplex PCR; TCRdb stores in-frame clones only, minus some. In the table there are around 140,000 clones, 80% to 95% of which are singletons. Trimming shortened V by 6 bases and J by 1 base, and 10 bases separated the two germline ends. The germline V gene has CDR1 SQVTM and CDR2 ANQGSEA. This CDR3 has 13 residues. The TCR was taken from an adult in good health. This sample comprised peripheral blood, obtained on day 0 of AZD1222 vaccination. The genes are TRBV29-1 and TRBJ2-1, with a weak D call TRBD1 (5 bases). In DNA, the CDR3 is TGCAGCGTCTCGACAGAATCCTACAATGAGCAGTTCTTC. This sequence encodes CSVSTESYNEQFF.